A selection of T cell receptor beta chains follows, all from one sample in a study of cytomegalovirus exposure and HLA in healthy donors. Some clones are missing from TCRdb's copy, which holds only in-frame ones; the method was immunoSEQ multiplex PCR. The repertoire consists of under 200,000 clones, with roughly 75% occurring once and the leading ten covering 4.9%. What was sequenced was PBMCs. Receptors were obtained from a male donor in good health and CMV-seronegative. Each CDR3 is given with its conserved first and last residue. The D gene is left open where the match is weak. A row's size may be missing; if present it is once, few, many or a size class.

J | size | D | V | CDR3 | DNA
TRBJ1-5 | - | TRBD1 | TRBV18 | CASSLDRGNQPQHF | TGTGCCAGCTCGCTTGACAGGGGCAATCAGCCCCAGCATTTT
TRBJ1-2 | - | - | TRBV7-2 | CASSDRQRYGYTF | TGTGCCAGCAGCGATCGACAGAGATATGGCTACACCTTC
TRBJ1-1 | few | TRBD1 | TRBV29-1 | CSVGQGWYTEAFF | TGCAGCGTAGGACAGGGGTGGTACACTGAAGCTTTCTTT
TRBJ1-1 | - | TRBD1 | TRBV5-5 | CASSPDRDDTEAFF | TGTGCCAGCAGCCCCGACAGGGACGATACTGAAGCTTTCTTT
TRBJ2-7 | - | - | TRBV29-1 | CSVEINYTYEQYF | TGCAGCGTTGAGATAAACTATACCTACGAGCAGTACTTC
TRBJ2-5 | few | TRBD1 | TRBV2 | CASKRDRGLGETQYF | TGTGCCAGCAAACGGGACAGGGGGCTCGGAGAGACCCAGTACTTC
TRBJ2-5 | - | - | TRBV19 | CASSGTLRSQETQYF | TGTGCCAGTAGCGGGACACTTAGAAGCCAAGAGACCCAGTACTTC
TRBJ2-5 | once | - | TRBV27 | CASSFIGGSAQETQYF | TGTGCCAGCAGTTTCATTGGGGGCTCGGCACAAGAGACCCAGTACTTC
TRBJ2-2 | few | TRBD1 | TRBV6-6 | CASSGQAGELFF | TGTGCCAGCAGTGGACAGGCCGGGGAGCTGTTTTTT
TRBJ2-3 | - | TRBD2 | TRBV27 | CASSWGHGLAATDTQYF | TGTGCCAGCAGCTGGGGGCACGGACTAGCGGCGACAGATACGCAGTATTTT
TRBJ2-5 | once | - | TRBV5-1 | CASSLTSLYQETQYF | TGCGCCAGCAGCTTGACTAGCCTGTACCAAGAGACCCAGTACTTC
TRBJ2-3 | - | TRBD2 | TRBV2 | CASTASGLATDTQYF | TGTGCCAGCACTGCTTCCGGACTAGCCACAGATACGCAGTATTTT
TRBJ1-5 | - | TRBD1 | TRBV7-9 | CASSLTQRDRGKFQPQHF | TGTGCCAGCAGCTTAACCCAGCGGGACAGGGGTAAATTTCAGCCCCAGCATTTT
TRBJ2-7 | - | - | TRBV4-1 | CASSQGTLAQSSYEQYF | TGCGCCAGCAGCCAAGGTACTCTAGCTCAAAGCTCCTACGAGCAGTACTTC
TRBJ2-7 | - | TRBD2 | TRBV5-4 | CASSSGTSSYEQYF | TGTGCCAGCAGCTCCGGGACTAGCTCCTACGAGCAGTACTTC
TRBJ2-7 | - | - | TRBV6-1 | CAIWTAGNSYEQYF | TGTGCCATCTGGACAGCTGGGAACTCCTACGAGCAGTACTTC
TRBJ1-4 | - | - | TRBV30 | CAWSKGSGEKLFF | TGTGCCTGGAGTAAGGGTAGCGGAGAAAAACTGTTTTTT
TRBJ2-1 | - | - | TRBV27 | CASSLGGTSYNEQFF | TGTGCCAGCAGTTTAGGGGGGACCTCCTACAATGAGCAGTTCTTC
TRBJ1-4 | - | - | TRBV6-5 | CASSYSAESNEKLFF | TGTGCCAGCAGTTACTCGGCAGAATCTAATGAAAAACTGTTTTTT
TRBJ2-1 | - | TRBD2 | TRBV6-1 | CASSGRGKSYNEQFF | TGTGCCAGCAGTGGGCGGGGGAAGTCCTACAATGAGCAGTTCTTC
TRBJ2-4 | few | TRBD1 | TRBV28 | CASSPGTGNIQYF | TGTGCCAGCAGTCCCGGGACAGGAAACATTCAGTACTTC
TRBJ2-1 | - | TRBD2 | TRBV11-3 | CASSLNSGRDEQFF | TGTGCCAGCAGCTTAAATAGCGGGAGGGATGAGCAGTTCTTC
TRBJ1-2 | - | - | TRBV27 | CASSSPPGNYGYTF | TGTGCCAGCAGTTCCCCCCCCGGGAACTATGGCTACACCTTC
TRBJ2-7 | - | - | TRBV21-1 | CASSNSAGSGTSGLSYEQYF | TGTGCCAGCAGCAACTCAGCGGGGTCCGGGACTAGCGGACTCTCCTACGAGCAGTACTTC
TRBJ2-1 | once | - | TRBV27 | CASSLRGQSAGTYNEQFF | TGTGCCAGCAGTTTAAGGGGCCAGTCAGCGGGTACCTACAATGAGCAGTTCTTC
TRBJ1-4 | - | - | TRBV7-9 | CASSRGQLEKLFF | TGTGCCAGCAGCCGCGGACAGCTTGAAAAACTGTTTTTT
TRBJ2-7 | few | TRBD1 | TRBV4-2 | CASSRGTGNDEQYF | TGTGCCAGCAGCCGCGGGACAGGTAACGACGAGCAGTACTTC
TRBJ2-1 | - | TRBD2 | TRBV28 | CATTTAGPSSYNEQFF | TGTGCCACAACGACAGCGGGGCCTAGCTCCTACAATGAGCAGTTCTTC
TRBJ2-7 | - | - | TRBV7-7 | CASSPPDRPTEQYF | TGTGCCAGCAGCCCTCCGGACAGACCGACCGAGCAGTACTTC
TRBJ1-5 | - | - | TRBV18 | CASSPGSGDSNQPQHF | TGTGCCAGCTCACCAGGTTCAGGGGATAGCAATCAGCCCCAGCATTTT
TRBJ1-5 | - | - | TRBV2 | CASSVRSALNQPQHF | TGTGCCAGCAGTGTGCGGTCGGCCCTTAATCAGCCCCAGCATTTT
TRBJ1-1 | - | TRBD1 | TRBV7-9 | CASSTGQNANTEAFF | TGTGCCAGCAGCACGGGACAGAATGCGAACACTGAAGCTTTCTTT
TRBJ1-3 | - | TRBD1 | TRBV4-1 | CASSQPGTDSGNTIYF | TGCGCCAGCAGCCAACCTGGGACAGACTCTGGAAACACCATATATTTT
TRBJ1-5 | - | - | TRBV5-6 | CASSDLARQDQPQHF | TGTGCCAGCAGCGATCTAGCCCGGCAGGATCAGCCCCAGCATTTT
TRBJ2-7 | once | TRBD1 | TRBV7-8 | CASSLTGFHEQYF | TGTGCCAGCAGCTTGACAGGGTTCCACGAGCAGTACTTC
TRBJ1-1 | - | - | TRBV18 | CASSPERLNTEAFF | TGTGCCAGCTCACCAGAGAGATTGAACACTGAAGCTTTCTTT
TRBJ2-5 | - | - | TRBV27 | CASWLASVQETQYF | TGTGCCAGCTGGTTGGCTAGCGTTCAAGAGACCCAGTACTTC
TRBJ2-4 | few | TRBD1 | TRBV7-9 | CASSFARQGANIQYF | TGTGCCAGCAGCTTCGCCCGACAGGGGGCAAACATTCAGTACTTC
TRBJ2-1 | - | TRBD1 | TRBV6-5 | CASSYSGTGHNEQFF | TGTGCCAGCAGTTACTCCGGGACAGGTCACAATGAGCAGTTCTTC
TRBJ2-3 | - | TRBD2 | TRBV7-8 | CASSPALLAVASTDTQYF | TGTGCCAGCAGCCCAGCCCTTCTAGCGGTCGCTAGCACAGATACGCAGTATTTT
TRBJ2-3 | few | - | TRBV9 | CASSPTFSSGVTDTQYF | TGTGCCAGCAGCCCTACCTTTAGCTCGGGAGTAACAGATACGCAGTATTTT
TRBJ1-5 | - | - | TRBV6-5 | CASTEGRGNQPQHF | TGTGCCAGCACGGAGGGCAGGGGCAATCAGCCCCAGCATTTT
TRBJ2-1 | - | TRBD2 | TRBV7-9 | CASSFDRLLAGEQFF | TGTGCCAGCAGCTTCGACCGCCTCCTAGCGGGTGAGCAGTTCTTC
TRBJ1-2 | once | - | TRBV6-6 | CASTPDGGYGYTF | TGTGCCAGCACCCCCGACGGGGGCTATGGCTACACCTTC
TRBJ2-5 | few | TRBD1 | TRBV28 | CASRRRDRVQETQYF | TGTGCCAGCAGAAGACGGGACAGGGTACAAGAGACCCAGTACTTC
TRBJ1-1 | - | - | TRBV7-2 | CASKNRAGNTEAFF | TGTGCCAGCAAAAACAGGGCGGGGAACACTGAAGCTTTCTTT